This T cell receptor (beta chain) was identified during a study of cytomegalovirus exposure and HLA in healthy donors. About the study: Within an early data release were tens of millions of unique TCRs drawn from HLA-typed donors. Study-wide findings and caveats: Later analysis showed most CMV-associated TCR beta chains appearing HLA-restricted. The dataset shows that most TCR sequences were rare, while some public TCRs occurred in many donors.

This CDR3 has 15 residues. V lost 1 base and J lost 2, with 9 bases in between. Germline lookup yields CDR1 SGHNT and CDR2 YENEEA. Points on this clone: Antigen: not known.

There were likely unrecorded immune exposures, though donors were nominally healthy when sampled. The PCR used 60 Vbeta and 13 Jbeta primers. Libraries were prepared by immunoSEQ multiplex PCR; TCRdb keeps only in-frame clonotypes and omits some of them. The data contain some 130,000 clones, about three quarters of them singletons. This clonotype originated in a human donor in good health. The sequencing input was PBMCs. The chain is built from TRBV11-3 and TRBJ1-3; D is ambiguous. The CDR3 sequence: CASSLADSTGNTIYF. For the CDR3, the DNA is TGTGCCAGCAGCTTAGCTGACTCGACTGGAAACACCATATATTTT.